The rows below give T cell receptor beta chains drawn from one sample of a study of blood T cell repertoires in COVID-19. Clones were read by immunoSEQ multiplex PCR, and TCRdb kept only the in-frame ones, dropping some. The table records around 330,000 clones, 70% to 90% of them present only once. Sequenced input: peripheral blood. The source of these receptors is a woman between 50 and 59 years old with active or convalescent COVID-19. Each CDR3 is given with its conserved first and last residue. D genes are given only for firm matches. Clone size is not always given. Where it is, it says once, few, many or a class for expanded clones.

D gene,clone size,V gene,J gene,CDR3 DNA,CDR3 protein
-,-,TRBV19,TRBJ1-2,TGTGCCAGTAGTATCCCGGGTCTGAACTATGGCTACACCTTC,CASSIPGLNYGYTF
TRBD2,-,TRBV5-1,TRBJ2-7,TGCGCCAGCAGCTTGTTAGCGGGGGGGCCTGCATCCTACGAGCAGTACTTC,CASSLLAGGPASYEQYF
TRBD1,-,TRBV4-3,TRBJ2-2,TGCGCCAGCAGCCGAGAGACAGGGGGCCTCGGGGAGCTGTTTTTT,CASSRETGGLGELFF
-,-,TRBV10-1,TRBJ1-4,TGCGCCAGCAGTGAGCCCCGATCAGCTAATGAAAAACTGTTTTTT,CASSEPRSANEKLFF
TRBD2,-,TRBV30,TRBJ2-1,TGTGCCTGGAGCCGCGGGGGGGCGGGCAATGAGCAGTTCTTC,CAWSRGGAGNEQFF
-,-,TRBV11-2,TRBJ2-1,TGTGCCAGCAGCTTGGTTAGAGAGCAGTTCTTC,CASSLVREQFF
-,-,TRBV6-6,TRBJ2-4,TGTGCCAGCAGTAGGACAGTTCTAGCCAAAAACATTCAGTACTTC,CASSRTVLAKNIQYF
TRBD1,-,TRBV30,TRBJ1-5,TGTGCCTGGAGTGTAGCAGGGGGTTATAGCAATCAGCCCCAGCATTTT,CAWSVAGGYSNQPQHF
TRBD1,-,TRBV28,TRBJ1-2,TGTGCCAGCAAGCTGACAGGGTTGGACTATGGCTACACCTTC,CASKLTGLDYGYTF
-,-,TRBV7-2,TRBJ2-2,TGTGCCAGCAGCTTAACCCGAGGGGGGGCCGGGGAGCTGTTTTTT,CASSLTRGGAGELFF
-,few,TRBV28,TRBJ2-1,TGTGCCAGCAGTGTCTCGTTCTTGGAGCAGTTCTTC,CASSVSFLEQFF
-,few,TRBV27,TRBJ2-7,TGTGCCAGCAGTTTAAACTCTCTCTACGAGCAGTACTTC,CASSLNSLYEQYF
TRBD1,-,TRBV18,TRBJ2-7,TGTGCCAGCTCACTCGGACAGGGCTACGAGCAGTACTTC,CASSLGQGYEQYF
-,-,TRBV9,TRBJ2-3,TGTGCCAGCAACCCCGGGACAAAAGAAGATACGCAGTATTTT,CASNPGTKEDTQYF
TRBD1,-,TRBV7-2,TRBJ1-3,TGTGCCAGCAGCTTAGCAGGACAGGGTACTGGAAACACCATATATTTT,CASSLAGQGTGNTIYF
-,-,TRBV4-2,TRBJ2-1,TGTGCCAGCAGCCAAGACCAGGGATCCTACAATGAGCAGTTCTTC,CASSQDQGSYNEQFF
-,-,TRBV5-1,TRBJ2-2,TGCGCCAGCAGCTTGGCTGGTATTCAGGTGGAGCTGTTTTTT,CASSLAGIQVELFF